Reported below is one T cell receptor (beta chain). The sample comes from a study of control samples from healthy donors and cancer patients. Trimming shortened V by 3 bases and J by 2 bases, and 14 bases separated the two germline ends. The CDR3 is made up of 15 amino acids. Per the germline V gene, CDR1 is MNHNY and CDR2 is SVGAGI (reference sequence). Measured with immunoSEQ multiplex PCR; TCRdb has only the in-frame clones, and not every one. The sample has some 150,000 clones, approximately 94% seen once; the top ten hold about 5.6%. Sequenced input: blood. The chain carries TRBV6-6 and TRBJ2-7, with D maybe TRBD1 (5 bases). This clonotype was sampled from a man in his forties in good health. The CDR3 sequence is CASSYPRVDTYEQYF. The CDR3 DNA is TGTGCCAGCAGTTATCCCAGGGTAGACACCTACGAGCAGTACTTC.